These 8 T cell receptor beta chains originate from one sample sequenced in a study of control samples from healthy donors and cancer patients. Sequenced by immunoSEQ multiplex PCR; TCRdb stores in-frame clones only, minus some. Among fewer than 110,000 clones listed, around 88% were seen once. The sample was PBMCs. The receptors were gathered from a man between 60 and 70 years old with lung cancer.

This sequence joins TRBV4-1 and TRBJ1-5, with 7 bases that match TRBD1. This CDR3 comprises 18 residues. The germline V gene has CDR1 MGHRA and CDR2 YSYEKL. Trimming cost V 1 base and J 0 bases; bases outside gene matches: 9. The CDR3 is CASSQGGGTQASNQPQHF. In DNA form, the CDR3 reads TGCGCCAGCAGCCAAGGAGGGGGCACCCAGGCTAGCAATCAGCCCCAGCATTTT.

The chain combines TRBV7-9 with TRBJ2-5, with D hard to call. This CDR3 comprises 14 residues. Trimming pared 5 bases from V and 3 bases from J, leaving 13 bases between. Germline V CDR1 and CDR2: SEHNR, FQNEAQ (reference sequence). CDR3: CASSPHMAKETQYF. Written as DNA, the CDR3 is TGTGCCAGCAGCCCCCACATGGCAAAAGAGACCCAGTACTTC.

CDR3 DNA: TGTGCCTGGCACCGGGACAGGGGGCATGGCCTCCACTTT. This codes for CAWHRDRGHGLHF. The chain recombines TRBV30 with TRBJ1-6, with 12 bases identical to TRBD1. The CDR3 extends over 13 amino acids. The J segment lost 15 bases and the V segment lost 5 bases, leaving 8 bases of the junction unmatched. Germline V gives CDR1 GTSNPN, CDR2 SVGIG (reference sequence).

This chain links TRBV7-2 with TRBJ2-3; D unclear. The CDR3 loop spans 12 amino acids. V gave up 3 bases and J gave up 6 bases, with 7 bases separating them. The V gene's germline CDR1 is SGHTA and CDR2 FQGNSA. Here the CDR3 DNA reads TGTGCCAGCAGCTTGACTGGGGATACGCAGTATTTT. Protein: CASSLTGDTQYF.

The rearrangement links TRBV5-1 to TRBJ1-4; D possibly corresponds to TRBD1 (6 bases). The CDR3 is 16 amino acids. Germline V gene sequence: CDR1 SGHRS, CDR2 YFSETQ. V gave up 4 bases and J gave up 5 bases, with 18 bases separating them. The CDR3 loop reads CASSRTGDGQNEKLFF. The CDR3 DNA reads as TGCGCCAGCAGCAGAACCGGGGACGGACAGAATGAAAAACTGTTTTTT. The entire variable domain, with the rest obtained from reference TRBV5-1 and TRBJ1-4, is as follows: KAGVTQTPRYLIKTRGQQVTLSCSPISGHRSVSWYQQTPGQGLQFLFEYFSETQRNKGNFPGRFSGRQFSNSRSEMNVSTLELGDSALYLCASSRTGDGQNEKLFFGSGTQLSVL.

The chain has TRBV18 and TRBJ2-2; no clear D. Trimming stripped 3 bases from V and 3 bases from J, with 11 bases between. CDR1 is KGHSH and CDR2 is LQKENI in the germline V gene. This CDR3 spans 15 amino acids. CDR3 protein: CASSPPSRDTGELFF. CDR3 bases: TGTGCCAGCTCACCTCCATCTCGGGACACCGGGGAGCTGTTTTTT.

Here the CDR3 reads CSASFQRGVAIQYF. CDR3 in DNA: TGCAGTGCTAGTTTCCAGCGGGGCGTCGCCATTCAGTACTTC. The chain links TRBV20-1 to TRBJ2-4; 7 nucleotides match TRBD2. CDR1 and CDR2 (germline): DFQATT, SNEGSKA (reference sequence). This CDR3 is built from 14 residues. V gave up 3 bases and J gave up 9 bases; unmatched junction bases: 11.

V usage is TRBV2 and J usage is TRBJ2-5, with TRBD1 as a possible D gene (6 bases). Germline CDR1 SNHLY, CDR2 FYNNEI. Trimming pared 6 bases from V and 2 bases from J, leaving 13 bases between. The CDR3 consists of 14 residues. Here the CDR3 DNA reads TGTGCCAGCAGCCTACAGGGCGGTCAAGAGACCCAGTACTTC. It yields the protein CASSLQGGQETQYF.